This TCR beta chain was recorded in a study of shared clonotypes between healthy human individuals. TCRdb's copy holds only in-frame clones and misses some; the assay was immunoSEQ multiplex PCR. The table shows about 2,100,000 clones, with about 92% occurring only once. CD45RO negativity and positive selection for CCR7 defined naive CD8 cells, a population that excluded terminally differentiated effector memory CD45RA+ cells. With regard to this clone: Its antigen remains unidentified.

This CDR3 is 14 amino acids long. Germline trimming cut 6 bases from V and 1 base from J; bases unmatched to any gene: 6. Germline CDR1 SGHAT, CDR2 FQNNGV. General study findings and limits: The diversity represented, both genetic and in exposure history, was limited by few donors. Clonotype sharing across donors was expected to vary with sequencing depth.

This sequence originates from a man between 18 and 29 years old in good health. Some clones in this sample may be carry-over from other donors' samples. V usage is TRBV11-2 and J usage is TRBJ2-7; the match to TRBD1 covers 7 bases. The sample was naive CD8+ T cells from PBMCs. CDR3 protein: CASRGDSFSYEQYF. The CDR3 nucleotides read TGTGCCAGCAGGGGGGACAGCTTTTCCTACGAGCAGTACTTC.